What follows are 21 T cell receptor beta chains derived from one specimen sequenced in a study of graft-versus-host responses after intestinal transplantation (dated by TCRdb to 2020 to 2022). Library creation used the immunoSEQ multiplex PCR assay. The clones in this table, taken by TCRdb from immuneACCESS, are in-frame only. Not every clone is retained; where verified, under half of the shortfall comes from an unresolved V gene, and the cause of the rest is unknown. The sample table shows 130,000 to 150,000 clones, and around 90% are seen once. About 0.19% of the sample lies in the top ten. These receptors lack a known antigen. Per the publication, the time point label means: cells obtained before transplantation from donor or recipient. The sample was unstimulated CD4+ T cells sorted from spleen or lymph node cells, taken before intestinal transplant. These receptors all come from a human donor who received an intestinal transplant.

This chain links TRBV7-9 with TRBJ2-7; D uncertain. CDR3 size: 12 residues. Looked up from germline, CDR1 is SEHNR and CDR2 is FQNEAQ (reference sequence). Trimming removed 5 bases at V and 9 bases at J, with 14 bases between. In DNA, the CDR3 is TGTGCCAGCAGCCCGCATACCCGGTTGCAGTACTTC. As protein: CASSPHTRLQYF.

CDR3 nucleotide sequence: TGTGCCGGGGCGGGAGGGCCCTACGAGCAGTACTTC. This sequence encodes CAGAGGPYEQYF. The chain has TRBV30 and TRBJ2-7; the match to TRBD2 covers 9 bases. The CDR3 is 12 residues long. Germline CDR1 and CDR2: GTSNPN and SVGIG (reference sequence). V trimming: 8 bases; J trimming: 2 bases; junction bases outside the gene matches: 4.

This chain uses TRBV5-1 with TRBJ2-3; D is uncertain. The germline V and J ends were trimmed by 6 bases and 7 bases, with 18 bases remaining between them. This CDR3 is built from 14 residues. Germline V gene sequence: CDR1 SGHRS, CDR2 YFSETQ. The CDR3 region is CASTPGLEVNTQYF. DNA for the CDR3: TGCGCCAGCACCCCCGGCCTAGAGGTGAATACGCAGTATTTT. Using reference TRBV5-1 and TRBJ2-3 for the parts outside the CDR3, the full variable domain is KAGVTQTPRYLIKTRGQQVTLSCSPISGHRSVSWYQQTPGQGLQFLFEYFSETQRNKGNFPGRFSGRQFSNSRSEMNVSTLELGDSALYLCASTPGLEVNTQYFGPGTRLTVL.

Here the CDR3 reads CASSLSSGLNTEAFF. DNA for the CDR3: TGTGCCAGCAGTTTATCAAGCGGATTGAACACTGAAGCTTTCTTT. The chain carries TRBV27 and TRBJ1-1; no clear D. The CDR3 extends over 15 amino acids. CDR1 MNHEY and CDR2 SMNVEV come from the germline V gene (reference sequence). V lost 0 bases and J 0 bases, leaving 8 bases between the germline ends.

The chain links TRBV5-1 to TRBJ2-3, with 7 positions matching TRBD1. The V and J ends lost 0 bases and 3 bases, in that order; junction bases with no gene match: 4. Germline CDR1 SGHRS, CDR2 YFSETQ. The CDR3 is 15 residues long. The CDR3 spells CASSLGQGVTDTQYF. In DNA form, the CDR3 reads TGCGCCAGCAGCTTGGGACAGGGTGTAACAGATACGCAGTATTTT.

V is TRBV9 and J is TRBJ2-1, with 8 bases matching TRBD2. Germline V gives CDR1 SGDLS, CDR2 YYNGEE. The V and J ends lost 3 bases and 4 bases, in that order; junction bases with no gene match: 9. This CDR3 is 16 amino acids long. In DNA, the CDR3 is TGTGCCAGCAGCGCCTCACTAGCGGTCGGGTACAATGAGCAGTTCTTC. Translating it yields CASSASLAVGYNEQFF.

The chain links TRBV28 to TRBJ1-3, with TRBD1 matching over 8 bases. Germline-derived CDR1 and CDR2 are MDHEN and SYDVKM. CDR3 length equals 16 residues. J gave up 1 base and V 6 bases, and 8 bases lay outside the gene matches. The CDR3 DNA sequence: TGTGCCAGCAGGACCGGCAACAGGGGGTCTGGAAACACCATATATTTT. It is translated as CASRTGNRGSGNTIYF.

With regard to this clone: A junction boundary mismatches the germline segment, possibly from a read error. Other DNA sequences in the same sample also yield this CDR3. The rearrangement joins TRBV5-1 to TRBJ2-1, with D perhaps TRBD1 (6 bases). This CDR3 has 18 residues. Germline V CDR1 and CDR2: SGHRS, YFSETQ. CDR3 sequence reads: CASSPDRSGTSSYNEQFF. The CDR3 nucleotides read TGTGCCAGCAGCCCGGACAGAAGCGGAACAAGCTCCTACAATGAGCAGTTCTTC.

The chain combines TRBV19 with TRBJ2-5; 8 nucleotides line up with TRBD2. Gene TRBJ2-7 matches the end of the DNA better, so the J call may be wrong. There are 16 residues in the CDR3. Germline loops: CDR1 LNHDA, CDR2 SQIVND (reference sequence). The DNA of the CDR3 is TGTGCCAGTAGTATCCGAGCGGGAGCCCGCTCCTACGAGCAGTACTTC. This translates into CASSIRAGARSYEQYF.

The chain combines TRBV6-1 with TRBJ2-2; TRBD1 is a possible D gene (5 bases). With 2 bases removed from V and 5 bases from J, the gap between germline ends came to 12 bases. Germline assignment: CDR1 MNHNS and CDR2 SASEGT. This CDR3 spans 15 amino acids. CDR3 loop: CASSEIRGPTGELFF. For the CDR3, the DNA is TGTGCCAGCAGTGAAATAAGGGGTCCAACCGGGGAGCTGTTTTTT.

The chain's CDR3 is CASSPLFWTGGRSEQYF. The CDR3 DNA reads TGTGCCAGCTCACCACTTTTTTGGACAGGGGGCAGGAGCGAGCAGTACTTC. This chain uses TRBV18 with TRBJ2-7; 11 nucleotides align to TRBD1. The CDR3 runs 17 residues. V was pared by 1 base and J by 6 bases, with 11 bases of the junction left unmatched. Germline V gene lookup returns CDR1 KGHSH and CDR2 LQKENI. Together with reference TRBV18 and TRBJ2-7, the CDR3 gives the full variable domain: NAGVMQNPRHLVRRRGQEARLRCSPMKGHSHVYWYRQLPEEGLKFMVYLQKENIIDESGMPKERFSAEFPKEGPSILRIQQVVRGDSAAYFCASSPLFWTGGRSEQYFGPGTRLTVT.

The chain joins TRBV19 to TRBJ1-1, with 9 bases aligning to TRBD1. CDR3 length: 14 residues. Looked up from germline, CDR1 is LNHDA and CDR2 is SQIVND (reference sequence). Trimming took 6 bases from V and 3 from J; bases not matched to a gene: 5. The CDR3 DNA is TGTGCCAGTAGGTGGACAGGGGTTTACACTGAAGCTTTCTTT. This codes for CASRWTGVYTEAFF.

There are a few counts of this clone. The chain carries TRBV4-1 and TRBJ1-1; D is unclear. There are 15 residues in the CDR3. Germline-derived CDR1 and CDR2 are MGHRA and YSYEKL. Deletions cut 0 bases from V and 5 bases from J, with 13 bases between. CDR3 residues: CASSQETVPPTEAFF. Written as DNA, the CDR3 is TGCGCCAGCAGCCAAGAAACCGTCCCACCGACTGAAGCTTTCTTT.

The chain uses TRBV6-5 and TRBJ2-2; a weak D match, TRBD2 (6 bases). Trimming took 4 bases from V and 0 from J, leaving 12 bases between them. Germline V lookup: CDR1 MNHEY, CDR2 SVGAGI. This CDR3 is 16 amino acids long. The CDR3 region has the DNA TGTGCCAGCAGTTCCCCGGGACTTCCGAACACCGGGGAGCTGTTTTTT. Encoded protein: CASSSPGLPNTGELFF.

The chain combines TRBV19 with TRBJ2-1; D tentatively reads TRBD1 or TRBD2 (5 bases each). Trimming removed 0 bases from V and 2 bases from J, with 8 bases in between. This CDR3 has 15 amino acids. In germline, CDR1 is LNHDA, CDR2 SQIVND (reference sequence). CDR3 sequence reads: CASSIDRDPYNEQFF. The CDR3 DNA follows: TGTGCCAGTAGTATAGACAGGGACCCCTACAATGAGCAGTTCTTC. Filled out from reference TRBV19 and TRBJ2-1, the complete variable domain reads DGGITQSPKYLFRKEGQNVTLSCEQNLNHDAMYWYRQDPGQGLRLIYYSQIVNDFQKGDIAEGYSVSREKKESFPLTVTSAQKNPTAFYLCASSIDRDPYNEQFFGPGTRLTVL.

The chain joins TRBV7-2 to TRBJ1-3, with TRBD1 matching 9 bases. The CDR3 sequence is 15 residues long. V was pared by 5 bases and J by 2 bases, with 4 bases of the junction left unmatched. From germline, CDR1 is SGHTA and CDR2 FQGNSA. The CDR3 sequence is CASSPQGAPGNTIYF. The CDR3 DNA reads as TGTGCCAGCAGCCCACAGGGGGCGCCTGGAAACACCATATATTTT.

J is TRBJ1-5 and V is TRBV19; D is unclear. Germline values: CDR1 LNHDA, CDR2 SQIVND (reference sequence). The CDR3 sequence is 15 residues long. V lost 3 bases and J 2 bases, leaving 11 bases between the germline ends. The CDR3 region is CASSMSGIGNQPQHF. The CDR3 DNA follows: TGTGCCAGTAGTATGTCGGGAATCGGCAATCAGCCCCAGCATTTT. The full variable domain, its missing parts supplied by reference TRBV19 and TRBJ1-5, is DGGITQSPKYLFRKEGQNVTLSCEQNLNHDAMYWYRQDPGQGLRLIYYSQIVNDFQKGDIAEGYSVSREKKESFPLTVTSAQKNPTAFYLCASSMSGIGNQPQHFGDGTRLSIL.

This rearrangement joins TRBV5-1 to TRBJ1-5; TRBD1 might be the D (6 bases). The CDR3 loop spans 15 amino acids. Germline V lookup: CDR1 SGHRS, CDR2 YFSETQ. Trimming took off 6 bases at V and 6 bases at J, with 19 bases between the two ends. CDR3 loop: CASIGGAPSSQPQHF. CDR3 coding DNA: TGCGCCAGCATCGGGGGGGCCCCCTCCAGTCAGCCCCAGCATTTT.

The chain has TRBV9 and TRBJ2-7; tentative D call: TRBD2 (5 bases). The V gene's germline CDR1 is SGDLS and CDR2 YYNGEE. Trimming shortened V by 4 bases and J by 6 bases, and 14 bases separated the two germline ends. The CDR3 has 13 residues. DNA of the CDR3: TGTGCCAGCAGCACACATACGGGGTCCGAGCAGTACTTC. Translated: CASSTHTGSEQYF.

V usage is TRBV19 and J usage is TRBJ1-5; no reliable D call. The ends were cut back, 5 bases at V and 3 bases at J, with 11 bases in the middle. The CDR3 contains 14 residues. CDR1 is LNHDA and CDR2 is SQIVND in the germline V gene (reference sequence). In DNA, the CDR3 is TGTGCCAGTAGTCCACGGGGAGACAATCAGCCCCAGCATTTT. Encoded protein: CASSPRGDNQPQHF. The full variable domain, rest sourced from reference TRBV19 and TRBJ1-5, is DGGITQSPKYLFRKEGQNVTLSCEQNLNHDAMYWYRQDPGQGLRLIYYSQIVNDFQKGDIAEGYSVSREKKESFPLTVTSAQKNPTAFYLCASSPRGDNQPQHFGDGTRLSIL.

This sequence joins TRBV9 and TRBJ2-2; D might be TRBD2 (5 bases). V lost 3 bases and J lost 1, with 10 bases in between. The germline gives CDR1 SGDLS, CDR2 YYNGEE. The CDR3 is made up of 15 amino acids. As DNA, the CDR3 is TGTGCCAGCAGCGAGGAAGGAGGGAACACCGGGGAGCTGTTTTTT. Translated, it gives CASSEEGGNTGELFF.